What follows describes a single T cell receptor (beta chain). Its antigen is still unknown. The junction does not match germline at one end; this may be a read error. Germline CDR1 and CDR2: PRHDT and FYEKMQ (reference sequence). The CDR3 has 13 amino acids. This PCR relied on a set of 60 Vbeta primers and 13 Jbeta primers. Assay used: immunoSEQ multiplex PCR; TCRdb lists only in-frame clones, some missing. The table includes 90,000 to 150,000 clones, about three fifths detected once. The sample originates from a study of cytomegalovirus exposure and HLA in healthy donors. Broader study findings: What a later analysis reportedly showed was that an Asian-associated ancestry cluster had fewer N-insertions than the approximately 670-donor mean. In vitro testing confirmed a few CMV-associated chains as specific for CMV antigens.

This TCR was recovered from a man aged 35-49 years in good health and CMV-seropositive. Sequencing was done on a sample of PBMCs. This rearrangement joins TRBV13 to TRBJ2-7; TRBD2 might be the D (5 bases). For the CDR3, the DNA is TGTGCCAGCAGCCCGACCGGGGAGTCATCGCGTCACTTC. Encoded protein: CASSPTGESSRHF.